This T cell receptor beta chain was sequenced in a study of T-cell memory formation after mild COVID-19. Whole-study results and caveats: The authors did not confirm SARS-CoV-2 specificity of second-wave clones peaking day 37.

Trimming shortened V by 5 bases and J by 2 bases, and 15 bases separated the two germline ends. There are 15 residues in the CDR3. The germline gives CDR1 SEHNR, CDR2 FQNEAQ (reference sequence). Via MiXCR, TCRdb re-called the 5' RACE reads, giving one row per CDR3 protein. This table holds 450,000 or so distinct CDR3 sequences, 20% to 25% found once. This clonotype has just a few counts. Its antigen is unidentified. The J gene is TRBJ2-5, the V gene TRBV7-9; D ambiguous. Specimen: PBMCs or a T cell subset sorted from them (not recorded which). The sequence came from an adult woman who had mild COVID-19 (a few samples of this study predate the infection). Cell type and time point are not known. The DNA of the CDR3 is TGTGCCAGCAGCCCCCGCCCAGGTACACAAGAGACCCAGTACTTC. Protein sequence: CASSPRPGTQETQYF.